This T cell receptor (beta chain) was recovered during a study of blood T cell repertoires in COVID-19. At the level of the study: The cDNA or gDNA used as material had been derived from T cells, B-cell-depleted T cells, or PBMCs.

Per the original data handling: Amplification of reference gene primers provided the estimated nucleated cell counts. The method was immunoSEQ multiplex PCR; TCRdb's version includes in-frame clones alone and lacks a portion of them. The V and J calls and clone size were taken over from that table, and D and trimming were inferred from the DNA. The data show about 150,000 clones, approximately 84% seen once. The J segment lost 3 bases and the V segment lost 0 bases, leaving 16 bases of the junction unmatched. The germline V gene has CDR1 SGHDN and CDR2 FVKESK. CDR3 size: 20 residues. There are a few counts of this clone.

Source material: peripheral blood. The TCR was taken from a man between 65 and 85 years old with acute or convalescent COVID-19. The chain links TRBV14 to TRBJ1-4; 7 bases are a match to TRBD1. Here the CDR3 DNA reads TGTGCCAGCAGCCAAGATGCCGGATCAGGGGGTAACAGGGCTAATGAAAAACTGTTTTTT. Protein product: CASSQDAGSGGNRANEKLFF. The full variable domain, with the rest looked up from reference TRBV14 and TRBJ1-4, is EAGVTQFPSHSVIEKGQTVTLRCDPISGHDNLYWYRRVMGKEIKFLLHFVKESKQDESGMPNNRFLAERTGGTYSTLKVQPAELEDSGVYFCASSQDAGSGGNRANEKLFFGSGTQLSVL.